A single sample gave rise to the 15 T cell receptor beta chains below, sequenced in a study of blood T cell repertoires in COVID-19. Assay used: immunoSEQ multiplex PCR; TCRdb lists only in-frame clones, some missing. This sample has hundreds of thousands of clones, with 70% to 90% found just once. Sequencing used PBMCs or T cells enriched from blood (not recorded which). These receptors were taken from a man aged 30-40 years who had recovered from COVID-19.

This chain uses TRBV19 with TRBJ2-7; possible D gene TRBD1, 5 bases. This CDR3 spans 14 amino acids. The V end lost 4 bases, the J end lost 3 bases, and 13 bases lay between the germline ends. Germline lookup yields CDR1 LNHDA and CDR2 SQIVND (reference sequence). The CDR3 DNA follows: TGTGCCAGTAGTACAGGGTTAGGTGACTACGAGCAGTACTTC. It encodes CASSTGLGDYEQYF.

This clone was counted at least ten times. CDR3 DNA: TGTGCCAGCAGTTTGGGGGCCACCTATAATTCACCCCTCCACTTT. Its protein is CASSLGATYNSPLHF. The chain is built from TRBV27 and TRBJ1-6, with D perhaps TRBD1 (6 bases). V gave up 3 bases and J gave up 2 bases, with 8 bases separating them. The germline V gene has CDR1 MNHEY and CDR2 SMNVEV (reference sequence). The CDR3 is 15 residues long.

This rearrangement joins TRBV7-6 to TRBJ1-2; TRBD1 matches at 8 bases. The CDR3 sequence is 15 residues long. V shed 2 bases and J 7 bases; nucleotides not matched to a gene: 9. CDR1 SGHVS and CDR2 FNYEAQ come from the germline V gene. In DNA, the CDR3 is TGTGCCAGCAGCTTATCTCGGACAGGGTCAACTGGCTACACCTTC. The encoded protein is CASSLSRTGSTGYTF.

The V gene is TRBV2, the J gene TRBJ1-3, with D possibly being TRBD1 (6 bases). This CDR3 spans 12 amino acids. V lost 8 bases to trimming and J lost 2 bases, with 7 bases between them. Looked up from germline, CDR1 is SNHLY and CDR2 is FYNNEI. CDR3 DNA: TGTGCCAGCGCAGGGGCTGGAAACACCATATATTTT. It yields the protein CASAGAGNTIYF.

The chain joins TRBV4-1 to TRBJ2-7, with D tentatively TRBD2 (7 bases). The germline CDR1 and CDR2 sequences are MGHRA and YSYEKL. Trimming stripped 4 bases from V and 5 bases from J, with 21 bases between. CDR3 length: 16 residues. Here the CDR3 reads CASSPGGEQGRHEQYF. The DNA for the CDR3 is TGCGCCAGCAGCCCGGGGGGCGAGCAGGGCCGCCACGAGCAGTACTTC.

This sequence joins TRBV5-3 and TRBJ2-1; D might be TRBD2 (7 bases). TRBV5-3 is an ORF for which the function is uncertain. V gave up 0 bases and J gave up 8 bases, with 15 bases separating them. The CDR3 has 15 amino acids. CDR3 sequence: CARSLGGGHNHEQFF. The CDR3 bases are TGTGCCAGAAGCTTGGGCGGGGGCCATAATCATGAGCAGTTCTTC.

The rearrangement uses TRBV5-1 and TRBJ2-7, with 12 bases lining up with TRBD1. CDR1 SGHRS and CDR2 YFSETQ come from the germline V gene. Trimming at V came to 5 bases and at J to 2 bases, leaving 5 bases not matched to a gene. This CDR3 comprises 15 residues. CDR3 in DNA: TGCGCCAGCAGGGAAGGGACAGGGGGCGCCTACGAGCAGTACTTC. It encodes CASREGTGGAYEQYF.

The chain links TRBV7-9 to TRBJ2-3; 8 nucleotides line up with TRBD1. Germline V gene sequence: CDR1 SEHNR, CDR2 FQNEAQ (reference sequence). V lost 5 bases and J lost 4; bases outside the gene matches: 8. The CDR3 loop spans 15 amino acids. CDR3 coding DNA: TGTGCCAGCAGCAACAGGGGGGTATTATCAGATACGCAGTATTTT. Its translation is CASSNRGVLSDTQYF.

This rearrangement joins TRBV12-3 or TRBV12-4 to TRBJ1-5, with 7 bases fitting TRBD1. This CDR3 contains 13 residues. Germline trimming cut 6 bases from V and 4 bases from J; bases unmatched to any gene: 3. The CDR3 bases are TGTGCCAGCAGCGGGACAGCTAATCAGCCCCAGCATTTT. Its protein is CASSGTANQPQHF.

The V call is TRBV7-9, the J call TRBJ2-5, with D tentatively TRBD1 (6 bases). Germline CDR1 reads SEHNR; CDR2 reads FQNEAQ (reference sequence). Trimming removed 5 bases at V and 3 bases at J, with 16 bases between. The CDR3 is 15 amino acids. DNA for the CDR3: TGTGCCAGCAGCACCTTCGGGACACAAAAAGAGACCCAGTACTTC. Amino acids: CASSTFGTQKETQYF. The full variable domain, its missing parts supplied by reference TRBV7-9 and TRBJ2-5, is DTGVSQNPRHKITKRGQNVTFRCDPISEHNRLYWYRQTLGQGPEFLTYFQNEAQLEKSRLLSDRFSAERPKGSFSTLEIQRTEQGDSAMYLCASSTFGTQKETQYFGPGTRLLVL.

With regard to this clone: The junction and the germline gene differ at one end; a read error may be behind it. J is TRBJ2-3 and V is TRBV5-1; 8 bases match TRBD2. The CDR3 has 15 amino acids. Germline V gene data show CDR1 as SGHRS and CDR2 as YFSETQ. CDR3 DNA sequence: TGCGCCAGCAGCTTGTTGGCGGGGGGCACATATACGCAGTATTTT. Translating gives CASSLLAGGTYTQYF.

The rearrangement joins TRBV2 to TRBJ2-1; 10 nucleotides line up with TRBD2. The CDR3 contains 16 residues. After removal of 6 bases from V and 1 base from J, the junction contained 6 bases not matched to a gene. Germline V gene sequence: CDR1 SNHLY, CDR2 FYNNEI. The CDR3 DNA reads as TGTGCCAGCAGATTCAGCGGGGGGGTATCCTACAATGAGCAGTTCTTC. It encodes CASRFSGGVSYNEQFF.

The chain has TRBV9 and TRBJ1-2, with D tentatively TRBD1 (5 bases). Germline CDR1 SGDLS, CDR2 YYNGEE. The CDR3 runs 12 residues. The V and J ends lost 4 bases and 9 bases respectively, with 13 bases between them. The CDR3 DNA is TGTGCCAGCAGCCGCGGGGGTTATAGCTACACCTTC. This encodes CASSRGGYSYTF.

J is TRBJ2-2 and V is TRBV12-5; TRBD1 agrees at 9 bases. This CDR3 spans 17 amino acids. The junction had 5 bases not matched to a gene; V was cut back by 0 bases and J by 3 bases. Germline V CDR1 and CDR2: LGHNT, FRNRAP. In DNA form, the CDR3 reads TGTGCTAGTGGTTTGGTAAGGAGACAGGGGGACACCGGGGAGCTGTTTTTT. Translated: CASGLVRRQGDTGELFF.

CDR3 region: CASSQVFQIRTGTDYGYTF. The DNA for the CDR3 is TGTGCCAGCAGCCAAGTTTTCCAGATACGAACCGGGACAGACTATGGCTACACCTTC. The rearrangement links TRBV14 to TRBJ1-2, with 7 positions matching TRBD1. The CDR3 consists of 19 residues. V lost 1 base and J lost 3; bases outside the gene matches: 17. The V gene's germline CDR1 is SGHDN and CDR2 FVKESK.